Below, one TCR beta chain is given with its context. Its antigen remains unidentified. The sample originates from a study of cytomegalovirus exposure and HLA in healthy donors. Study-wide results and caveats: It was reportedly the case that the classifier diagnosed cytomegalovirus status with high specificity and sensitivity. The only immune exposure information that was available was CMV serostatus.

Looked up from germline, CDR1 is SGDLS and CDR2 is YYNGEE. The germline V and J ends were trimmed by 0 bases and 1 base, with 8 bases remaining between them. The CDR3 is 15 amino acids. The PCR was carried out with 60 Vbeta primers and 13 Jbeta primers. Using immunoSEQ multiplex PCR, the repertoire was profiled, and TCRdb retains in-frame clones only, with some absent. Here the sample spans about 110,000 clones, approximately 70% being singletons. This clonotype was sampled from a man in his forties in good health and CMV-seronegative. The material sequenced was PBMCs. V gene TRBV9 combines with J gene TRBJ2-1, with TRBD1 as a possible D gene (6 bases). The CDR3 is CASSVDQGSYNEQFF. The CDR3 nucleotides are TGTGCCAGCAGCGTAGATCAGGGGTCCTACAATGAGCAGTTCTTC.